This paragraph covers one T cell receptor beta chain sequence. The data derive from a study of blood T cell repertoires in COVID-19. Turning to the study itself: From the United States, Italy and Spain came samples of acute and convalescent COVID-19. Sources were T cells, B-cell-depleted T cells, or PBMCs; the material itself was cDNA or gDNA.

This CDR3 is 11 amino acids long. Trimming shortened V by 9 bases and J by 2 bases, and 7 bases separated the two germline ends. Sequenced by immunoSEQ multiplex PCR; TCRdb stores in-frame clones only, minus some. Of 68,000 or so clones in the sample, around 83% were seen once. This clonotype was obtained from a man in his forties or fifties with acute or convalescent COVID-19. Sequencing input: peripheral blood. The chain couples TRBV12-3 or TRBV12-4 to TRBJ1-1; D is uncertain. The chain's CDR3 is CASGLNTEAFF. The CDR3 coding sequence is TGTGCCAGTGGACTTAACACTGAAGCTTTCTTT.